Listed below are T cell receptor beta chains from one sample, sequenced in a study of beta chain features in type 1 diabetes. TCRdb's table, derived via immunoSEQ multiplex PCR, lists solely in-frame clones and lacks some. Among roughly 300,000 clones listed, roughly 8.8% were seen once. Sequencing used central memory CD4+ T cells from blood. Source of these receptors: a man in his thirties or forties with type 1 diabetes. Each CDR3 is given with its conserved first and last residue. D genes are given only for firm matches. A clone size is listed for some rows: how often the clone was seen (once, few, many), or a class if it is expanded.

>TRBV19|TRBD1|TRBJ1-2|-
TGTGCCAGTAGTTTCGGGACAGGAAATTATGGCTACACCTTC
CASSFGTGNYGYTF
>TRBV30|-|TRBJ2-1|-
TGTGCCTGGAGTGTAACCAATGAGCAGTTCTTC
CAWSVTNEQFF
>TRBV19|TRBD1|TRBJ1-3|-
TGTGCCAGTGGCGACAGGGTACCCGGAAACACCATATATTTT
CASGDRVPGNTIYF
>TRBV9|-|TRBJ1-6|many
TGTGCCAGCAGCGGTCGGGAACGTAATTCACCCCTCCACTTT
CASSGRERNSPLHF
>TRBV19|-|TRBJ1-3|many
TGTGCCAGTAGGTACAGGACTGGAAACACCATATATTTT
CASRYRTGNTIYF
>TRBV14|-|TRBJ1-1|many
TGTGCCAGCAGCCCTCAGCCTGACACTGAAGCTTTCTTT
CASSPQPDTEAFF
>TRBV5-6|-|TRBJ2-6|-
TGTGCCAGCAGCCGGCAGGGGATAGGCTCTGGGGCCAACGTCCTGACTTTC
CASSRQGIGSGANVLTF
>TRBV10-1|-|TRBJ2-3|few
TGCGCCAGCAGTGACTGGACTTTCGGAGGCGGGGAGGCAGATACGCAGTATTTT
CASSDWTFGGGEADTQYF
>TRBV6-6|-|TRBJ1-6|few
TGTGCCAGCGGTGCAGGGGATTCACCCCTCCACTTT
CASGAGDSPLHF
>TRBV6-5|-|TRBJ2-5|few
TGTGCCAGCAGTTACAGCAGGAACCAAGAGACCCAGTACTTC
CASSYSRNQETQYF
>TRBV6-5|-|TRBJ1-6|few
TGTGCCAGCAGTTACGGCGGGAGCTCCTATAATTCACCCCTCCACTTT
CASSYGGSSYNSPLHF
>TRBV27|-|TRBJ1-1|-
TGTGCCAGCAGTTTGCGGGGGGGAACTTTGAACACTGAAGCTTTCTTT
CASSLRGGTLNTEAFF
>TRBV2|-|TRBJ2-7|-
TGTGCCAGCACCCTGGGAGAGGGGACTCGACTGAATTACGAGCAGTACTTC
CASTLGEGTRLNYEQYF
>TRBV27|TRBD1|TRBJ2-4|-
TGTGCCAGCAGTTACGACAGGGGGAAAAACATTCAGTACTTC
CASSYDRGKNIQYF
>TRBV6-1|-|TRBJ1-2|few
TGTGCCAGCATGTGGACACAGAACTATGGCTACACCTTC
CASMWTQNYGYTF
>TRBV15|-|TRBJ1-6|-
TGTGCCACCAGCAGAGAGGGGAATTCACCCCTCCACTTT
CATSREGNSPLHF
>TRBV7-9|-|TRBJ2-7|-
TGTGCCGGGGCCGGGAGCAACTACGAGCAGTACTTC
CAGAGSNYEQYF
>TRBV18|-|TRBJ1-2|few
TGTGCCAGCTCACCACGGAGCGACGGAACTAGCTATGGCTACACCTTC
CASSPRSDGTSYGYTF
>TRBV29-1|TRBD1|TRBJ1-5|-
TGCAGCCCCTCCACGACAGGGGGGAAGTCTAGCAATCAGCCCCAGCATTTT
CSPSTTGGKSSNQPQHF
>TRBV19|TRBD1|TRBJ1-4|-
TGTGCCAGTAGTCCCCGAGGACAGGATTCTTCTGAAAAACTGTTTTTT
CASSPRGQDSSEKLFF
>TRBV29-1|TRBD1|TRBJ1-3|-
TGCAGCGTTGTCGGACAGGGGGCAACGGACACCATATATTTT
CSVVGQGATDTIYF
>TRBV7-2|-|TRBJ2-3|few
TGTGCCAGCAGCTTAGCAACGGGACTCACAGATACGCAGTATTTT
CASSLATGLTDTQYF
>TRBV21-1|-|TRBJ1-2|-
TGTGCCAGCAGCAAAGGAGGGAATGGCTACACCTTC
CASSKGGNGYTF
>TRBV5-6|-|TRBJ1-5|few
TGTGCCAGCAGCCAAGACAGTAGCAATCAGCCCCAGCATTTT
CASSQDSSNQPQHF
>TRBV30|-|TRBJ1-2|few
TGTGCCACCACCCGGGGCGGGGACTATGGCTACACCTTC
CATTRGGDYGYTF
>TRBV29-1|-|TRBJ2-2|-
TGCAGCGTTGAAGTGGGGGCAGGTACCGGGGAGCTGTTTTTT
CSVEVGAGTGELFF
>TRBV2|TRBD1|TRBJ2-7|few
TGTGCCACCGGGACAGTGGGGACCTACGAGCAGTACTTC
CATGTVGTYEQYF
>TRBV7-6|TRBD2|TRBJ2-7|few
TGTGCCAGCAGCGAAGGACTAGCGAGGTCCTACGAGCAGTACTTC
CASSEGLARSYEQYF
>TRBV7-9|-|TRBJ2-5|-
TGTGCCAGCAGCCTAACTTGGGACCAAGAGACCCAGTACTTC
CASSLTWDQETQYF
>TRBV28|-|TRBJ2-4|few
TGTGCCAGCAGTTTAGGTGGTGATGCAGCAAACATTCAGTACTTC
CASSLGGDAANIQYF
>TRBV2|-|TRBJ1-1|few
TGTGCCAGCAGCTCCATCGGCGGGGGACTGACTGAAGCTTTCTTT
CASSSIGGGLTEAFF
>TRBV6-5|-|TRBJ2-7|few
TGTGCCAGCAGTTACGGGGGAGGACGAACAGAGCAGTACTTC
CASSYGGGRTEQYF
>TRBV27|-|TRBJ2-2|few
TGTGCCAGCAACTTTAGGCTAGCTGCGAACACCGGGGAGCTGTTTTTT
CASNFRLAANTGELFF
>TRBV19|TRBD1|TRBJ2-1|few
TGTGCCAGTAATCACAGGGGAAGCTCCTACAATGAGCAGTTCTTC
CASNHRGSSYNEQFF
>TRBV18|-|TRBJ2-7|few
TGTGCCAGCTCACCAACCTCTGGAAGCTCCTACGAGCAGTACTTC
CASSPTSGSSYEQYF
>TRBV6-9|-|TRBJ1-1|few
TGTGCCAGCAGCGGGAGGACGAACACTGAAGCTTTCTTT
CASSGRTNTEAFF
>TRBV14|TRBD1|TRBJ1-2|few
TGTGCCAGCAGCCAACTGGACAGGGAGTATGGCTACACCTTC
CASSQLDREYGYTF
>TRBV2|-|TRBJ1-5|few
TGTGCCAGCACGTCAGAGGGTCAGCCCCAGCATTTT
CASTSEGQPQHF
>TRBV6-1|-|TRBJ1-1|-
TGTGCCAGCAGCCCCGACAGGACTGAAGCTTTCTTT
CASSPDRTEAFF
>TRBV7-2|-|TRBJ2-1|few
TGTGCCAGCAGCTTAGCCGGCGGGGTCGATGAGCAGTTCTTC
CASSLAGGVDEQFF
>TRBV28|-|TRBJ1-1|few
TGTGCCAGCAGTCTCCACACATCGGCGAACACTGAAGCTTTCTTT
CASSLHTSANTEAFF
>TRBV30|-|TRBJ1-5|few
TGTGCCTGGACCTTGGGGGCGAATCAGCCCCAGCATTTT
CAWTLGANQPQHF
>TRBV30|-|TRBJ2-1|once
TGTGCCTGGAGTGTGGGGTCGGGCTCCTACAATGAGCAGTTCTTC
CAWSVGSGSYNEQFF
>TRBV19|-|TRBJ2-2|-
TGTGCCAGTAAGGGGAATAGTGGCGGGGAGCTGTTTTTT
CASKGNSGGELFF
>TRBV6-5|-|TRBJ1-2|-
TGTGCCAGCAGAATGAATATGGCCTCTATTGGCTACACCTTC
CASRMNMASIGYTF
>TRBV7-6|TRBD2|TRBJ2-7|few
TGTGCCAGCAGCTTAGGCGGGGGGCTCTCCTACGAGCAGTACTTC
CASSLGGGLSYEQYF
>TRBV7-2|-|TRBJ2-7|few
TGTGCCAGCAGCTTGGGCGGGGCGGCAAAGGAGCAGTACTTC
CASSLGGAAKEQYF
>TRBV7-9|TRBD1|TRBJ2-5|few
TGTGCCAGCAGCCAGGGACAGGGCCAAGAGACCCAGTACTTC
CASSQGQGQETQYF
>TRBV15|-|TRBJ1-2|many
TGTGCCACCAGCAGAGATATCTATGGCTACACCTTC
CATSRDIYGYTF
>TRBV7-2|-|TRBJ2-4|few
TGTGCCAGCAGCTCCTTTTCAGGAGCGGGCCAAAACATTCAGTACTTC
CASSSFSGAGQNIQYF
>TRBV30|TRBD2|TRBJ2-4|-
TGTGCCTGGAGCCGCACCACGGGGGGGGCCGGGGGCGGGAACATTCAGTACTTC
CAWSRTTGGAGGGNIQYF
>TRBV29-1|-|TRBJ1-2|few
TGCAGCGTTGATCGGGATTACTCCTATGGCTACACCTTC
CSVDRDYSYGYTF
>TRBV11-3|-|TRBJ2-3|-
TGTGCCAGCAGCTTGGGACGGAGCACAGATACGCAGTATTTT
CASSLGRSTDTQYF
>TRBV5-6|-|TRBJ2-3|-
TGTGCCAGCAGCTTCTCGGGTTCAGATACGCAGTATTTT
CASSFSGSDTQYF